This entry lists 21 T cell receptor beta chains sequenced from one sample in a study of T cell responses to AZD1222 COVID-19 vaccine. Assay: immunoSEQ multiplex PCR; the TCRdb copy retains only in-frame clones and omits some. The data hold more than 75,000 clones, with around 89% observed a single time. This specimen was peripheral blood, taken on day 0 of AZD1222 vaccination. These receptors were collected from an adult in good health.

The gene calls are TRBV14 and TRBJ2-5; D gene uncertain. CDR3 length: 14 amino acids. Germline-derived CDR1 and CDR2 are SGHDN and FVKESK. Trimming removed 1 base from V and 4 bases from J, with 10 bases in between. DNA for the CDR3: TGTGCCAGCAGCCAAGGGCACAGTGGAGAGACCCAGTACTTC. It is translated as CASSQGHSGETQYF.

The chain carries TRBV6-2 or TRBV6-3 and TRBJ1-2; D is ambiguous. Germline CDR1 MNHEY, CDR2 SVGEGT. V dropped 0 bases and J dropped 1 base, with 24 bases sitting between them. This CDR3 spans 20 amino acids. Here the CDR3 reads CASSYSRHQLVETFNYGYTF. The CDR3 coding sequence is TGTGCCAGCAGTTACTCGAGGCATCAGCTTGTAGAGACGTTTAACTATGGCTACACCTTC.

The V and J genes are TRBV27 and TRBJ2-7; the match to TRBD2 covers 11 bases. CDR3 length: 14 amino acids. Germline loops: CDR1 MNHEY, CDR2 SMNVEV (reference sequence). V was clipped by 3 bases and J by 5 bases; unmatched bases: 3. The CDR3 reads CASSFLAGGHEQYF. The CDR3 coding sequence is TGTGCCAGCAGTTTCCTAGCGGGAGGCCACGAGCAGTACTTC.

The rearrangement uses TRBV9 and TRBJ1-5; TRBD1 might be the D (5 bases). V gave up 4 bases and J gave up 3 bases, with 14 bases separating them. The CDR3 has 15 amino acids. The germline gives CDR1 SGDLS, CDR2 YYNGEE. The chain's CDR3 is CASSSPQGPNQPQHF. The CDR3 DNA reads as TGTGCCAGCAGCTCCCCTCAGGGTCCCAATCAGCCCCAGCATTTT.

The genes are TRBV5-1 and TRBJ2-5; TRBD1 aligns across 8 bases. Trimming took 4 bases from V and 4 from J; bases not matched to a gene: 0. This CDR3 is built from 12 residues. Per germline, CDR1 SGHRS and CDR2 YFSETQ. The CDR3 region is CASSGQGETQYF. Written as DNA, the CDR3 is TGCGCCAGCAGCGGACAGGGAGAGACCCAGTACTTC. The whole variable domain, filled in from reference TRBV5-1 and TRBJ2-5, reads KAGVTQTPRYLIKTRGQQVTLSCSPISGHRSVSWYQQTPGQGLQFLFEYFSETQRNKGNFPGRFSGRQFSNSRSEMNVSTLELGDSALYLCASSGQGETQYFGPGTRLLVL.

The gene calls are TRBV2 and TRBJ1-2, with D maybe TRBD1 (6 bases). The germline V gene has CDR1 SNHLY and CDR2 FYNNEI. V was pared by 6 bases and J by 9 bases, with 20 bases between. This CDR3 has 14 amino acids. CDR3 in amino acids: CASSDDRSGVRYTF. DNA for the CDR3: TGTGCCAGCAGCGACGACAGGTCGGGGGTACGCTACACCTTC. Using reference TRBV2 and TRBJ1-2 for the parts outside the CDR3, the full variable domain is EPEVTQTPSHQVTQMGQEVILRCVPISNHLYFYWYRQILGQKVEFLVSFYNNEISEKSEIFDDQFSVERPDGSNFTLKIRSTKLEDSAMYFCASSDDRSGVRYTFGSGTRLTVV.

The rearrangement joins TRBV5-1 to TRBJ2-5, with 10 bases identical to TRBD2. The CDR3 is made up of 14 amino acids. With 0 bases clipped from V and 4 bases from J, the junction kept 0 bases outside the gene matches. Germline values: CDR1 SGHRS, CDR2 YFSETQ. CDR3 DNA sequence: TGCGCCAGCAGCTTGGGACTAGCGGGAGAGACCCAGTACTTC. It is translated as CASSLGLAGETQYF.

The chain couples TRBV5-1 to TRBJ2-5, with D possibly matching TRBD1 (6 bases). Germline V lookup: CDR1 SGHRS, CDR2 YFSETQ. This CDR3 region has 15 residues. Trimming removed 1 base at V and 2 bases at J, with 12 bases between. CDR3 loop: CASSLSTGKQETQYF. The CDR3 bases are TGCGCCAGCAGCTTGTCCACAGGGAAACAAGAGACCCAGTACTTC.

This clone was seen more than once but under ten times. This chain joins TRBV7-2 and TRBJ2-3; unclear D gene. This CDR3 spans 12 amino acids. Trimming took off 5 bases at V and 7 bases at J, with 10 bases between the two ends. Germline V gene sequence: CDR1 SGHTA, CDR2 FQGNSA. CDR3 in amino acids: CASSPAAHTQYF. DNA for the CDR3: TGTGCCAGCAGCCCGGCGGCTCATACGCAGTATTTT.

This chain links TRBV3-1 (or the pseudogene TRBV3-2) with TRBJ1-1, with unresolved D. CDR1 and CDR2 from the germline V gene are LGHDT and YNNKEL (reference sequence). This CDR3 has 14 amino acids. The ends were cut back, 2 bases at V and 0 bases at J, with 7 bases in the middle. CDR3 sequence: CASSQLRVNTEAFF. CDR3 in DNA: TGTGCCAGCAGCCAACTGCGCGTGAACACTGAAGCTTTCTTT.

About this clone: No DNA is shown, since the ends of the CDR3 on it are uncertain; the CDR3 is the one TCRdb lists. The chain couples TRBV12-3 or TRBV12-4 to TRBJ2-5; TRBD2, the table's D call, lacks a check against the DNA. The CDR3 comprises 11 residues, both ends counted. The CDR3 spells CASSSSETQYF.

As for this clone: The same CDR3 can be traced to other DNA sequences in this sample. This rearrangement joins TRBV7-2 to TRBJ2-5; tentatively, D is TRBD2 (6 bases). With 5 bases removed from V and 4 bases from J, the gap between germline ends came to 14 bases. Per the germline V gene, CDR1 is SGHTA and CDR2 is FQGNSA. This CDR3 spans 14 amino acids. The CDR3 nucleotides read TGTGCCAGCAGCCCTAGGCGGGGCGTAGAGACCCAGTACTTC. This encodes CASSPRRGVETQYF.

V usage is TRBV4-2 and J usage is TRBJ1-2; TRBD1 is a possible D gene (6 bases). V lost 0 bases and J 2 bases, leaving 13 bases between the germline ends. The CDR3 is made up of 16 amino acids. Germline CDR1 and CDR2: LGHNA and YNFKEQ. The CDR3 coding sequence is TGTGCCAGCAGCCAAGATTCCACAGGGACCAACTATGGCTACACCTTC. Its translation: CASSQDSTGTNYGYTF.

This chain joins TRBV7-3 and TRBJ1-4; D not resolved. The CDR3 contains 13 residues. V gave up 0 bases and J gave up 5 bases, with 4 bases separating them. CDR1 SGHTA and CDR2 FQGTGA come from the germline V gene. CDR3 in amino acids: CASSLTANEKLFF. In DNA, the CDR3 is TGTGCCAGCAGCTTAACGGCAAATGAAAAACTGTTTTTT.

V gene TRBV7-2 combines with J gene TRBJ1-5; D is ambiguous. The CDR3 consists of 14 residues. Deletions cut 1 base from V and 6 bases from J, with 10 bases between. Germline V CDR1 and CDR2: SGHTA, FQGNSA. The CDR3 region has the DNA TGTGCCAGCAGCTTAGGGGCAGCAGGTCAGCCCCAGCATTTT. Translating it yields CASSLGAAGQPQHF.

The chain has TRBV21-1 and TRBJ1-2; TRBD1, the table's D call, was not compared with the DNA. TRBV21-1 is a pseudogene. The CDR3 covers 14 residues. The CDR3 DNA reads TGTGCCAGCAGCATTCTGGACAGGGTAAGTGGCTACACCTTC. Translation: CASSILDRVSGYTF.

The rearrangement joins TRBV28 to TRBJ2-3; the D gene is possibly TRBD1 (5 bases). The V end lost 8 bases, the J end lost 5 bases, and 11 bases lay between the germline ends. The CDR3 is made up of 12 amino acids. The germline V gene has CDR1 MDHEN and CDR2 SYDVKM. The CDR3 nucleotides read TGTGCCAGCGGACAACAGCAAGATACGCAGTATTTT. This gives the protein CASGQQQDTQYF.

V is TRBV3-1 (or the pseudogene TRBV3-2) and J is TRBJ2-7; perhaps TRBD1 as D (6 bases). The V end was cut by 4 bases, the J end by 6 bases, with 16 bases between. From germline, CDR1 is LGHDT and CDR2 YNNKEL (reference sequence). This CDR3 comprises 14 residues. The CDR3: CASSLRTDFSEQYF. In nucleotides, the CDR3 is TGTGCCAGCAGCCTAAGGACAGATTTCTCCGAGCAGTACTTC.

This clone appeared a single time. This chain joins TRBV4-2 and TRBJ2-2, with 8 positions matching TRBD2. J was trimmed by 0 bases and V by 0 bases; bases with no gene match: 0. CDR1 is LGHNA, CDR2 YNFKEQ, per germline. The length of the CDR3 is 16 residues. The CDR3 spells CASSQEGLANTGELFF. CDR3 sequence (DNA): TGTGCCAGCAGCCAAGAGGGACTAGCGAACACCGGGGAGCTGTTTTTT.

The gene calls are TRBV6-5 and TRBJ1-6; no definite D call. Germline V gene data show CDR1 as MNHEY and CDR2 as SVGAGI. The germline V and J ends were trimmed by 8 bases and 13 bases, with 9 bases remaining between them. This CDR3 is built from 10 residues. CDR3 sequence reads: CASGQTPLHF. DNA of the CDR3: TGTGCCAGCGGTCAGACGCCCCTCCACTTT.

This clone has only a few counts. The chain employs TRBV28 and TRBJ1-1; 7 bases line up with TRBD1. Germline V gives CDR1 MDHEN, CDR2 SYDVKM. The CDR3 length is 14 residues. The trim removed 7 bases at V and 1 base at J, leaving 6 bases unmatched. CDR3 in DNA: TGTGCCAGCACCAGAGGGGGCTGGAACACTGAAGCTTTCTTT. Amino acid sequence: CASTRGGWNTEAFF.